The 26 T cell receptor beta chains listed next were all sequenced from one sample in a study of T-cell reconstitution after alpha-beta-depleted transplantation in children. TCRbeta library preparation incorporated unique molecular identifiers. MiXCR, run by TCRdb on the PCR reads, gives a single entry per CDR3 protein. Among around 400,000 distinct CDR3 sequences, just over 20% were seen once, and the ten largest hold 3% to 4%. The material was PBMCs from the stem cell graft donor, obtained from the stem cell graft. These receptor sequences come from a human donor who donated a stem cell graft to a child with acute myeloid leukemia.

This clonotype was seen a few times. This chain links TRBV29-1 with TRBJ1-5; D call uncertain. This CDR3 has 13 amino acids. Looked up from germline, CDR1 is SQVTM and CDR2 is ANQGSEA. V was trimmed by 3 bases and J by 4 bases, leaving 10 bases between them. The CDR3, as DNA: TGCAGCGTTGAGGTAGTTTCTAATCAGCCCCAGCATTTT. Translation: CSVEVVSNQPQHF.

The rearrangement links TRBV6-5 to TRBJ1-2; possibly TRBD1 for D (6 bases). Germline V gene data show CDR1 as MNHEY and CDR2 as SVGAGI. Trimming pared 3 bases from V and 0 bases from J, leaving 11 bases between. The CDR3 extends over 15 amino acids. The CDR3 region has the DNA TGTGCCAGCAGTTATCAGGGGATAACTAACTATGGCTACACCTTC. Residues: CASSYQGITNYGYTF.

This clonotype was picked up a small number of times. V usage is TRBV14 and J usage is TRBJ2-1, with 10 bases aligning to TRBD1. Looked up from germline, CDR1 is SGHDN and CDR2 is FVKESK. The ends lost 1 base at V and 9 bases at J; junction bases unmatched: 15. The CDR3 loop spans 18 amino acids. The CDR3 DNA is TGTGCCAGCAGCCAAGCCCCCAAGGGACAGGGGAGGTATGGTGAGCAGTTCTTC. Protein sequence: CASSQAPKGQGRYGEQFF.

This clonotype was counted at least ten times. This chain uses TRBV9 with TRBJ2-1; D remains unclear. The CDR3 sequence is 14 residues long. V lost 0 bases, J lost 10 bases, and 14 bases lay in between. CDR1 SGDLS and CDR2 YYNGEE come from the germline V gene. CDR3: CASSVGGRVKEQFF. In DNA, the CDR3 is TGTGCCAGCAGCGTAGGAGGAAGGGTGAAGGAGCAGTTCTTC.

J is TRBJ2-1 and V is TRBV25-1; weak D call: TRBD2 (5 bases). Germline lookup yields CDR1 MGHDK and CDR2 SYGVNS. Trimming took 8 bases from V and 3 from J, leaving 14 bases between them. CDR3 length equals 14 residues. DNA for the CDR3: TGTGCCAGCTCATCCCCGGACTTCTACAATGAGCAGTTCTTC. Translating it yields CASSSPDFYNEQFF.

V gene TRBV6-1 combines with J gene TRBJ2-1, with D possibly matching TRBD2 (6 bases). V was shortened by 4 bases and J by 2 bases, with 12 bases between the two germline ends. Germline V gene data show CDR1 as MNHNS and CDR2 as SASEGT. CDR3 length equals 15 residues. CDR3 protein: CASSVGREAYNEQFF. The CDR3 DNA is TGTGCCAGCAGTGTAGGCAGGGAGGCCTACAATGAGCAGTTCTTC.

Ten or more counts support this clonotype. The J gene is TRBJ2-1, the V gene TRBV20-1, with 12 nucleotides matching TRBD2. Germline-derived CDR1 and CDR2 are DFQATT and SNEGSKA (reference sequence). Trimming removed 5 bases from V and 3 bases from J; junction bases left unmatched: 8. The CDR3 spans 16 residues. Written as DNA, the CDR3 is TGCAGTGCTCCCTTCCCGGGACTAGCGGGCTACAATGAGCAGTTCTTC. This translates into CSAPFPGLAGYNEQFF.

This chain links TRBV12-3 or TRBV12-4 with TRBJ2-1; 10 bases agree with TRBD2. Unmatched junction bases numbered 10, after V lost 1 base and J lost 16 bases. There are 14 residues in the CDR3. The CDR3 spells CASSLGLAGARPFF. CDR3 sequence (DNA): TGTGCCAGCAGTTTAGGGCTAGCGGGAGCCCGGCCTTTCTTC.

A few counts support this clonotype. The J gene is TRBJ2-7, the V gene TRBV29-1; 8 positions match TRBD2. V shed 0 bases and J 4 bases; nucleotides not matched to a gene: 8. The CDR3 has 15 residues. Germline V gene sequence: CDR1 SQVTM, CDR2 ANQGSEA. CDR3 nucleotide sequence: TGCAGCGTTGAAGATCCCTGGACTAGCCCTTACGAGCAGTACTTC. It translates to CSVEDPWTSPYEQYF.

The V and J genes are TRBV3-1 and TRBJ2-7; tentatively, D is TRBD2 (6 bases). The CDR3 spans 13 residues. Per the germline V gene, CDR1 is LGHDT and CDR2 is YNNKEL (reference sequence). The germline V and J ends were trimmed by 4 bases and 4 bases, with 11 bases remaining between them. CDR3 DNA: TGTGCCAGCAGCCTGGAGGGAAGGTACGAGCAGTACTTC. This gives the protein CASSLEGRYEQYF.

V and J are TRBV25-1 and TRBJ2-2; 8 bases are a match to TRBD2. Germline V CDR1 and CDR2: MGHDK, SYGVNS. This CDR3 spans 15 amino acids. Germline trimming cut 3 bases from V and 4 bases from J; bases unmatched to any gene: 4. CDR3 sequence: CASSDSGRVTGELFF. In DNA form, the CDR3 reads TGTGCCAGCAGTGACTCCGGGAGGGTCACCGGGGAGCTGTTTTTT.

This clonotype was seen only a few times. At one end, the junction sequence differs from germline, possibly due to a read error. The DNA of the CDR3 is TGTGCCAGCGGTTTGGGGCCGAATCAGCCCCAGCATTTT. Protein: CASGLGPNQPQHF. The V gene is TRBV28, the J gene TRBJ1-5; possible D gene TRBD1, 5 bases. Germline V gene data show CDR1 as MDHEN and CDR2 as SYDVKM. CDR3 length equals 13 residues.

In its sample, this clonotype was seen many times. The junction departs from germline at one end; a sequencing error may be responsible. The V and J genes are TRBV3-1 and TRBJ2-7; no clear D. The CDR3 runs 12 residues. Germline V gives CDR1 LGHDT, CDR2 YNNKEL (reference sequence). CDR3 in amino acids: CASSQEGRVEDF. In nucleotides, the CDR3 is TGTGCCAGCAGCCAAGAGGGCCGGGTCGAGGACTTC.

The V gene is TRBV6-5, the J gene TRBJ2-2; D possibly matches TRBD1 or TRBD2 (5 bases each). The CDR3 loop spans 19 amino acids. Trimming took 2 bases from V and 0 from J, leaving 19 bases between them. Germline values: CDR1 MNHEY, CDR2 SVGAGI. CDR3 DNA: TGTGCCAGCAGTTACCGAACCTTTGGGACGGACGCGAACACCGGGGAGCTGTTTTTT. Its translation: CASSYRTFGTDANTGELFF.

The rearrangement uses TRBV4-3 and TRBJ2-6; possibly TRBD1 for D (6 bases). The CDR3 has 17 amino acids. Trimming stripped 4 bases from V and 0 bases from J, with 13 bases between. CDR1 LGHNA and CDR2 YSLEER come from the germline V gene. The CDR3 DNA sequence: TGCGCCAGCAGCCCCTACGGGACAAACTCTGGGGCCAACGTCCTGACTTTC. This translates into CASSPYGTNSGANVLTF.

This clonotype has a handful of counts. The CDR3 nucleotides read TGTGCCAGCAGCTTAGCACAGGGGTACAATGAGCAGTTCTTC. Protein product: CASSLAQGYNEQFF. The rearrangement uses TRBV7-9 and TRBJ2-1, with TRBD1 matching 7 bases. The CDR3 covers 14 residues. In germline, CDR1 is SEHNR, CDR2 FQNEAQ (reference sequence). V lost 0 bases and J lost 4; bases outside the gene matches: 0.

V usage is TRBV29-1 and J usage is TRBJ2-1, with D perhaps given as TRBD1 or TRBD2 (6 bases each). Trimming left V 5 bases short and J 0 bases short, with 23 bases between. The CDR3 loop spans 18 amino acids. Germline V lookup: CDR1 SQVTM, CDR2 ANQGSEA. The CDR3 DNA follows: TGCAGCGTTAATGGAGGGGGTGGAGGGGGTAGCTCCTACAATGAGCAGTTCTTC. Translated: CSVNGGGGGGSSYNEQFF.

This clonotype was seen a handful of times. The genes are TRBV5-6 and TRBJ2-1, with 9 bases matching TRBD1. CDR3 length: 13 residues. V trimming: 3 bases; J trimming: 8 bases; junction bases outside the gene matches: 3. CDR1 and CDR2 (germline): SGHDT, YYEEEE. CDR3 in amino acids: CASSWTGVHEQFF. CDR3 in DNA: TGTGCCAGCAGCTGGACAGGGGTCCATGAGCAGTTCTTC.

This clonotype showed up many times. V usage is TRBV6-1 and J usage is TRBJ2-2, with 7 bases that match TRBD1. Germline V gene lookup returns CDR1 MNHNS and CDR2 SASEGT. J gave up 3 bases and V 4 bases, and 8 bases lay outside the gene matches. The length of the CDR3 is 16 residues. Here the CDR3 reads CASSGTLTGDTGELFF. The CDR3 DNA sequence: TGTGCCAGCAGTGGTACCCTCACAGGGGACACCGGGGAGCTGTTTTTT.

This clonotype was recorded many times. The genes are TRBV10-3 and TRBJ2-1; D is ambiguous. The CDR3 totals 11 residues. CDR1 and CDR2 (germline): ENHRY, SYGVKD. V was trimmed by 8 bases and J by 5 bases, leaving 7 bases between them. CDR3 nucleotides: TGTGCCATCGGACGTGACAATGAGCAGTTCTTC. Translating it yields CAIGRDNEQFF.

The chain recombines TRBV12-3 or TRBV12-4 with TRBJ2-6, with a weak D call TRBD2 (6 bases). Between the trimmed V and J ends, which lost 0 bases and 1 base, there was a span of 13 bases. The CDR3 totals 18 residues. The CDR3 coding sequence is TGTGCCAGCAGTTTAGCTATAGGGCGGGAATCTGGGGCCAACGTCCTGACTTTC. Amino acid sequence: CASSLAIGRESGANVLTF.

This clonotype was observed many times. The chain carries TRBV10-3 and TRBJ2-7; TRBD1 agrees at 9 bases. Trimming cost V 5 bases and J 5 bases; bases outside gene matches: 7. Germline assignment: CDR1 ENHRY and CDR2 SYGVKD. This CDR3 is built from 14 residues. The CDR3 region has the DNA TGTGCCATCAGTAAAGACAGGGGGTCCGACGAGCAGTACTTC. It codes for CAISKDRGSDEQYF.

The chain couples TRBV6-1 to TRBJ2-7; 7 nucleotides match TRBD2. Germline CDR1 reads MNHNS; CDR2 reads SASEGT. This CDR3 contains 14 residues. With V trimmed by 3 bases and J by 2 bases, 4 bases remained unmatched. The CDR3 loop is CASSDASGTYEQYF. The CDR3 region has the DNA TGTGCCAGCAGTGATGCTAGCGGAACCTACGAGCAGTACTTC.

The CDR3 region has the DNA TGTGCCAGCAGCTTGGAGCACGCAACAGATACGCAGTATTTT. Protein product: CASSLEHATDTQYF. The chain recombines TRBV5-6 with TRBJ2-3; D not resolved. Germline V CDR1 and CDR2: SGHDT, YYEEEE. V was trimmed by 0 bases and J by 3 bases, leaving 8 bases between them. CDR3 length: 14 residues.

The rearrangement uses TRBV28 and TRBJ2-1; 9 positions match TRBD2. Losses at the gene ends were 4 bases for V and 6 bases for J; bases not matched to a gene: 13. The CDR3 is 17 residues long. Germline lookup yields CDR1 MDHEN and CDR2 SYDVKM. The CDR3 sequence: CASSSTTASGRINEQFF. In nucleotides, the CDR3 is TGTGCCAGCAGTTCTACGACTGCAAGCGGGAGGATCAATGAGCAGTTCTTC.

The V and J genes are TRBV12-3 or TRBV12-4 and TRBJ2-1; 12 nucleotides line up with TRBD2. Trimming removed 2 bases from V and 7 bases from J; junction bases left unmatched: 6. The length of the CDR3 is 16 residues. CDR3 nucleotides: TGTGCCAGCAGTTTAACCCTAGCGGGAGGGCGTAATGAGCAGTTCTTC. As protein: CASSLTLAGGRNEQFF.